This TCR beta chain was identified in a study of blood T cell repertoires in COVID-19. Study-wide context: The cDNA or gDNA used as material had been derived from T cells, B-cell-depleted T cells, or PBMCs.

The CDR3 length is 16 residues, termini included. Germline V gene lookup returns CDR1 MNHEY and CDR2 SVGAGI. How the authors handled the data: Amplified reference gene primers provided the basis for estimating nucleated cell counts. Some clones are missing from TCRdb's copy, which holds only in-frame ones; the method was immunoSEQ multiplex PCR. V and J calls and clone size follow that table, whereas D and trimming were derived from the DNA. The table has under 400,000 clones, almost 90% seen once; the top ten hold less than 3.5%. Patients of the Seattle cohort, enrolled during active infection, were followed longitudinally. By sample share, this clone is medium-sized. It is unclear where the CDR3 begins or ends on the DNA, so no DNA is shown, and the CDR3 is as TCRdb lists it.

The V call is TRBV6-5, the J call TRBJ2-7; the table's D call of TRBD2 was not tested on the DNA. Sequencing was carried out using peripheral blood. This TCR derives from a woman in her thirties with COVID-19, enrolled during active disease. CDR3 amino acids: CASSSSTSGSSYEQYF.